Reported below is one T cell receptor beta chain. Its antigen is not known. Other DNA sequences in this sample translate to the same CDR3. The data are from a study of shared clonotypes between healthy human individuals. Germline CDR1 is SGHRS and CDR2 is YFSETQ. V lost 4 bases, J lost 4 bases, and 7 bases stayed unmatched. This CDR3 region has 16 residues. Methods used by the authors: ImmunoSEQ gave junction-only sequences without quality scores, so filtering differed. Assay: immunoSEQ multiplex PCR; the TCRdb copy retains only in-frame clones and omits some. The V and J calls and clone size are taken from that table; D and trimming were inferred from the DNA. There are 2 million to 2.5 million clones in the sample; roughly 92% occur only once, and about 0.41% lies in the top ten. Overall study results and limits: Limitation of the genetic and exposure-history diversity represented came from the few donors. Clonotypes that were shared across a handful of donors made up roughly 5% of naive CD4 clonotypes. Naive subsets typically showed greater estimated richness than memory subsets.

Material for sequencing was naive CD4+ T cells from PBMCs. Sample subset: CD45RA+ positively selected. This TCR was recovered from a man younger than 30 in good health. Some clones in this sample may be carry-over from other donors' samples. The chain recombines TRBV5-1 with TRBJ2-6, with TRBD1 matching 8 bases. CDR3 loop: CASSPQGAGGANVLTF. Here the CDR3 DNA reads TGCGCCAGCAGCCCCCAGGGGGCAGGGGGGGCCAACGTCCTGACTTTC.